This TCR beta chain was sequenced during a study of shared clonotypes between healthy human individuals (dated by TCRdb to 2018 to 2021). Broadly, across the study: The cohort included three men and a couple of women between 18 and 49 years of age. Blood TCR repertoires of a handful of healthy adults were deeply sequenced to estimate repertoire size and the extent of clonotype sharing between individuals. Per donor, leukapheresis produced somewhere between about 0.8 and 9.5 billion PBMCs. Libraries were prepared and TCR repertoires were sequenced by different laboratories using diverse techniques, in order to increase sequencing depth and limit assay-specific biases. Broad study findings and their caveats: Because the study included a small number of donors, the genetic and exposure-history diversity represented was limited. Pairwise subsampling led to the expectation that sequencing depth would affect the degree of clonotype sharing among donors. Sampling was restricted to blood, and TCR repertoires in tissues likely differ from the TCR repertoires found in blood.

Trimming at the junction amounts to 2 bases on V and 4 bases on J, and the germline ends lie 8 bases apart. CDR1 MNHNS and CDR2 SASEGT were looked up in the germline V gene. The CDR3 has 13 amino acids, counting the end cysteine and phenylalanine. Just CDR3 DNA is preserved here, 39 bases in frame from base 1. The donors were healthy, HIV-negative adults with no recently reported acute infections or vaccinations. Every donor was a Caucasian adult living in Nashville, Tennessee, USA. In the unsorted samples, approximately 85 million PBMCs were counted, and genomic DNA was extracted using the QIAamp DNA Blood Mini kit. Blood was collected by leukapheresis, and PBMCs were isolated by Ficoll-Histopaque density gradient centrifugation and then cryopreserved in liquid nitrogen vapor phase. TCR CDR3 regions were amplified from genomic DNA by multiplex PCR using the deep immunoSEQ assay. Extracted genomic DNA from each cell subset was distributed evenly across all wells of several immunoSEQ 96-well plates, and each plate was treated as a replicate. For unsorted PBMC, each replicate PCR was loaded with around 300 ng genomic DNA, equivalent to about 30,000 T cell genomes. Ten immunoSEQ deep assay plates were used to sequence unsorted PBMC genomic DNA. The purified libraries were quantified using a Qubit 3.0 fluorometer, sized with a Bioanalyzer 2100, and then quantified again using the KAPA Library Quantification kit. Each immunoSEQ 96-well plate was sequenced on its own single-read 150-cycle Illumina NextSeq 550 flow cell. Regarding the original processing steps: Because the immunoSEQ output included only junctional sequences and no quality scores, the filtering could not be the same as the filtering used for full-length reads. Sequences were annotated with PyIR, a Python wrapper for IgBLAST v1.9, and V/J genes and CDR3 were assigned using IMGT germline references. Any read was removed if the V/J assignment was weak (E-value above 1e-6), the CDR3 was missing, or the read contained stop codons, out-of-frame junctions, or ambiguous translated residues. V3J clonotypes were defined by identical inferred V gene, J gene, and CDR3 amino acid sequence. Percentage overlap between repertoires was computed as shared unique clonotypes divided by the size of the smaller repertoire. RTK rarefaction, the Chao1 estimator, and Recon v2.1 estimates of unobserved clonotypes were used to assess repertoire richness. Sourced from immuneACCESS, this table was stored by TCRdb with only in-frame sequences that have V and J called. A share of the clones is absent; for the studies checked, an unresolved V gene accounts for under half, and the remainder has no known explanation. Clonal size and the V and J genes are those of that table, whereas D and trimming came from the DNA. This sample gives about half a million clones in total; more than 65% of them show up just once. Clones ranked in the top ten supply roughly 13% of the sample.

With respect to this clone: The clone's antigen remains unknown. There are no base qualities to consult, and no much larger clone falls within one base.

In this chain, TRBV6-1 is recombined with TRBJ1-2; the D gene is not confidently resolved. This clonotype was sampled from a woman aged 40 to 50 in good health. Some clones in this sample may be carry-over from other donors' samples. The sequencing sample was made of PBMCs. The CDR3 reads CASSENYLYGYTF. The DNA sequence is given as TGTGCCAGCAGTGAAAACTATCTCTATGGCTACACCTTC.